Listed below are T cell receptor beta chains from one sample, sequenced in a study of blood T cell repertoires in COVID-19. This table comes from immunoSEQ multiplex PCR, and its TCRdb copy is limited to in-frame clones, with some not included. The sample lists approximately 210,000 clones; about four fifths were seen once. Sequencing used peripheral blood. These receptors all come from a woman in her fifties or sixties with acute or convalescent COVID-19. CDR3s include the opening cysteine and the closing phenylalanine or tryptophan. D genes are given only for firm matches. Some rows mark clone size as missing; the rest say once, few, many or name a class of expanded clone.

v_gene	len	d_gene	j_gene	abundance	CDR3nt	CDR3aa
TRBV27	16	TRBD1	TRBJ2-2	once	TGTGCCAGCACATCCTCGGGACAGGGTAACACCGGGGAGCTGTTTTTT	CASTSSGQGNTGELFF
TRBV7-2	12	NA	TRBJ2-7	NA	TGTGCCAGCAGCTTCGACAGTTACGAGCAGTACTTC	CASSFDSYEQYF
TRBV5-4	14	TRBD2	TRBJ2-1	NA	TGTGCCAGCAGAACGGGAGGGCCCTCGAATGAGCAGTTCTTC	CASRTGGPSNEQFF
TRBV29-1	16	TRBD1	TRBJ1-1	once	TGCAGCGTTCTCTCGGCCCAGGGGGCGGGTGGCACTGAAGCTTTCTTT	CSVLSAQGAGGTEAFF
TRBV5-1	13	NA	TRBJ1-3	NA	TGCGCCAGCAGCTGGACGGGGGGAAACACCATATATTTT	CASSWTGGNTIYF
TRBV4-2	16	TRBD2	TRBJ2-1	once	TGTGCCAGCAGCCAAGAGGCTAGCGGGGTAGGCAATGAGCAGTTCTTC	CASSQEASGVGNEQFF
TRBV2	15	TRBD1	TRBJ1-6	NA	TGTGCCAGCAGTGGCCGGACAGGCGGCAATTCACCCCTCCACTTT	CASSGRTGGNSPLHF
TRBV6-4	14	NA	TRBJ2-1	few	TGTGCCAGCAGTGAAGGGGGAAGGGACAATGAGCAGTTCTTC	CASSEGGRDNEQFF
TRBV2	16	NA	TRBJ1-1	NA	TGTGCCAGCAGTGAAGCGAGGGCCGGGTTTGGCACTGAAGCTTTCTTT	CASSEARAGFGTEAFF
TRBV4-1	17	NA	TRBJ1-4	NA	TGCGCCAGCAGCCAAGAGGGGCCAGGAGCAACTAATGAAAAACTGTTTTTT	CASSQEGPGATNEKLFF
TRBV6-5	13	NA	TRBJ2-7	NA	TGTGCCAGCAGCCGCAGGGGTCCCTACGAGCAGTACTTC	CASSRRGPYEQYF
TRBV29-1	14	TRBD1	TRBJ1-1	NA	TGCAGCGTTGCCTTGACAGGGGTGGGCACTGAAGCTTTCTTT	CSVALTGVGTEAFF
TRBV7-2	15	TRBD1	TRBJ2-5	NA	TGTGCCAGCAGAAGAGGGACAGGGGGTTGGGAGACCCAGTACTTC	CASRRGTGGWETQYF
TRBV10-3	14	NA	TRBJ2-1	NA	TGTGCCATCCTAGATCCGAGCTCCTACAATGAGCAGTTCTTC	CAILDPSSYNEQFF